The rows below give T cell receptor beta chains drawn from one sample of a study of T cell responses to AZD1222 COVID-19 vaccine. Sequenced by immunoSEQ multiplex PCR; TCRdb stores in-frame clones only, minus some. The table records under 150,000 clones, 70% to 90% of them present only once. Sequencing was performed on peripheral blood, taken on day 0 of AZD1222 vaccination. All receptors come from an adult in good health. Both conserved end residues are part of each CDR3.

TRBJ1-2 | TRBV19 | CASSIDRGGYTF
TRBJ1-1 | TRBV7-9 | CASSLVGRAPLEAFF
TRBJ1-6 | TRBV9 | CASSADRGQVDNSPLHF
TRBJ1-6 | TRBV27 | CASTHRDSYNSPLHF
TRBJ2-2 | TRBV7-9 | CASIFSGTANTGELFF
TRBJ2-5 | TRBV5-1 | CASSLWASGGLKETQYF
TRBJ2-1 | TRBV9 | CASSVQGLAVDEQFF
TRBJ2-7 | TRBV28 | CASSFRQGTYEQYF
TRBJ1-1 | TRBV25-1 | CASSESPGQGHTEAFF
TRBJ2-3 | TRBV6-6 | CASSYSSMPTDTQYF
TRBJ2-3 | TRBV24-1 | CATSDLDRDADTQYF
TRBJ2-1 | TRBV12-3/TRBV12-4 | CASRLTGNEQFF
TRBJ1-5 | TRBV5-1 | CASSLAGGGNQPQHF
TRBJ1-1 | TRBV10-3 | CAISESVGSSHTEAFF
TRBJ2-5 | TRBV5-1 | CASRIAGGAYQETQYF
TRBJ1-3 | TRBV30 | CAWSGLDRGYFSGNTIYF
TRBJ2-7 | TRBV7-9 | CASSSPGGVAYEQYF
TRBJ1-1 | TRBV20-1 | CSASPGQAFF
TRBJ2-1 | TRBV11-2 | CASSLAGTSGKYNEQFF
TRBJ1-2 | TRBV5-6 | CASSLGQGFYGYTF
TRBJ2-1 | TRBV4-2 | CASSPSGTSGGPDSYNEQFF